One and the same sample provided the 21 T cell receptor beta chains below, sequenced in a study of T cells in Graves' hyperthyroidism and ophthalmopathy. What was amplified from RNA transcripts were TCR beta CDR3 regions. First-round RT-PCR targeting the TCR CDR3 was performed with the HTBI primer set. TCRdb reanalysed the multiplex PCR reads using MiXCR and keeps one entry per CDR3 protein. The data contain around 99,000 distinct CDR3 sequences, about 15% of them singletons. Sequenced sample: blood. The receptors shown here come from a woman in her 50s with Graves' hyperthyroidism.

The gene calls are TRBV30 and TRBJ1-1; 7 bases fit TRBD1. There are 15 residues in the CDR3. Germline values: CDR1 GTSNPN, CDR2 SVGIG (reference sequence). Trimming cost V 1 base and J 1 base; bases outside gene matches: 6. The CDR3 protein is CAWSDRDSPNTEAFF. CDR3 DNA sequence: TGTGCCTGGAGTGATCGGGACAGCCCGAACACTGAAGCTTTCTTT.

In DNA form, the CDR3 reads TGTGCCAGCAGTGATGTCCAGGGGACCCTCTCCTACGAGCAGTACTTC. Its protein is CASSDVQGTLSYEQYF. The V call is TRBV6-1, the J call TRBJ2-7; D is possibly TRBD1 (6 bases). Germline assignment: CDR1 MNHNS and CDR2 SASEGT. Between the trimmed V and J ends, which lost 3 bases and 0 bases, there was a span of 15 bases. The CDR3 covers 16 residues.

The table lists this clonotype with many counts. The chain employs TRBV28 and TRBJ2-7; D gene unclear. This CDR3 contains 14 residues. The V and J ends lost 2 bases and 0 bases respectively, with 8 bases between them. Germline-derived CDR1 and CDR2 are MDHEN and SYDVKM. CDR3 nucleotide sequence: TGTGCCAGCAGTTTAACAGAGCTCTCCTACGAGCAGTACTTC. Encoded protein: CASSLTELSYEQYF. Drawing the rest from reference TRBV28 and TRBJ2-7, the complete variable domain is DVKVTQSSRYLVKRTGEKVFLECVQDMDHENMFWYRQDPGLGLRLIYFSYDVKMKEKGDIPEGYSVSREKKERFSLILESASTNQTSMYLCASSLTELSYEQYFGPGTRLTVT.

This clonotype was found a few times. This chain uses TRBV11-2 with TRBJ2-5, with unresolved D. CDR3 size: 13 residues. Trimming shortened V by 2 bases and J by 4 bases, and 8 bases separated the two germline ends. Germline lookup yields CDR1 SGHAT and CDR2 FQNNGV. CDR3 coding DNA: TGTGCCAGCAGCTTATGGCGGACAGAGACCCAGTACTTC. Protein sequence: CASSLWRTETQYF. The full variable domain, completed using reference TRBV11-2 and TRBJ2-5, is EAGVAQSPRYKIIEKRQSVAFWCNPISGHATLYWYQQILGQGPKLLIQFQNNGVVDDSQLPKDRFSAERLKGVDSTLKIQPAKLEDSAVYLCASSLWRTETQYFGPGTRLLVL.

The V gene is TRBV27, the J gene TRBJ1-2, with D maybe TRBD1 (6 bases). Trimming left V 2 bases short and J 7 bases short, with 14 bases between. The CDR3 runs 14 residues. The germline V gene has CDR1 MNHEY and CDR2 SMNVEV (reference sequence). The DNA of the CDR3 is TGTGCCAGCAGTTTAAACAGGGCCTCCCCTGGCTACACCTTC. This gives the protein CASSLNRASPGYTF.

This clonotype was detected ten times or more. The CDR3 DNA follows: TGTGCCAGCAGTCGGGACAGGGGTTATTACGAGCAGTACTTC. Its translation: CASSRDRGYYEQYF. The gene calls are TRBV14 and TRBJ2-7; 10 bases are shared with TRBD1. With V trimmed by 6 bases and J by 4 bases, 6 bases remained unmatched. This CDR3 spans 14 amino acids. Per the germline V gene, CDR1 is SGHDN and CDR2 is FVKESK.

This clonotype was seen many times. This rearrangement joins TRBV6-1 to TRBJ2-1; D is possibly TRBD1 (7 bases). The CDR3 is made up of 16 amino acids. The V gene's germline CDR1 is MNHNS and CDR2 SASEGT. V lost 3 bases, J lost 1 base, and 13 bases lay in between. The CDR3: CASSDFSGGSYNEQFF. The CDR3 coding sequence is TGTGCCAGCAGTGACTTTTCAGGGGGGTCCTACAATGAGCAGTTCTTC.

This clonotype was recorded at least ten times. This chain uses TRBV27 with TRBJ2-5; 8 bases align to TRBD2. There are 13 residues in the CDR3. V trimming: 5 bases; J trimming: 8 bases; junction bases outside the gene matches: 7. In germline, CDR1 is MNHEY, CDR2 SMNVEV (reference sequence). In nucleotides, the CDR3 is TGTGCCAGCAGTCCCAATAGCGGGGCAACCCAGTACTTC. This translates into CASSPNSGATQYF.

This clonotype was detected many times. This rearrangement joins TRBV5-4 to TRBJ2-3, with TRBD2 identical over 8 bases. The germline V gene has CDR1 SGHNT and CDR2 YYREEE (reference sequence). The V segment lost 5 bases and the J segment 7 bases; nucleotides outside the gene matches: 12. The CDR3 covers 15 residues. The CDR3 spells CASRPTGTSPYTQYF. CDR3 coding DNA: TGTGCCAGCAGACCAACCGGGACTAGTCCATATACGCAGTATTTT.

Many counts were recorded for this clonotype. This chain joins TRBV19 and TRBJ2-2, with D perhaps given as TRBD1 or TRBD2 (5 bases each). Germline loops: CDR1 LNHDA, CDR2 SQIVND (reference sequence). V was pared by 11 bases and J by 1 base, with 23 bases between. The CDR3 sequence is 17 residues long. This chain's CDR3 is CASHGGWGLGNTGELFF. The DNA for the CDR3 is TGTGCCTCTCATGGGGGATGGGGTTTGGGGAACACCGGGGAGCTGTTTTTT. Drawing the rest from reference TRBV19 and TRBJ2-2, the complete variable domain is DGGITQSPKYLFRKEGQNVTLSCEQNLNHDAMYWYRQDPGQGLRLIYYSQIVNDFQKGDIAEGYSVSREKKESFPLTVTSAQKNPTAFYLCASHGGWGLGNTGELFFGEGSRLTVL.

In its sample, this clonotype was seen many times. This chain links TRBV12-3 or TRBV12-4 with TRBJ2-1; the D gene is possibly TRBD2 (5 bases). V was pared by 5 bases and J by 13 bases, with 12 bases between. This CDR3 is 11 amino acids long. The CDR3 DNA reads as TGTGCCAGCAGTGTCGGGATACCTCAGTTCTTC. As protein: CASSVGIPQFF.

The chain couples TRBV20-1 to TRBJ2-1; 9 bases agree with TRBD2. This CDR3 is 13 amino acids long. Germline assignment: CDR1 DFQATT and CDR2 SNEGSKA (reference sequence). Trimming cost V 5 bases and J 7 bases; bases outside gene matches: 6. This CDR3 is CSAEGTSLNEQFF. CDR3 DNA: TGCAGTGCTGAAGGGACTAGCCTTAATGAGCAGTTCTTC.

This clonotype was observed many times. V is TRBV12-3 or TRBV12-4 and J is TRBJ1-1; 11 positions match TRBD1. The V and J ends lost 5 bases and 5 bases, in that order; junction bases with no gene match: 7. This CDR3 region has 15 residues. The CDR3 coding sequence is TGTGCCAGCAGTCGTCCCGGGACAGGGGGAACTGAAGCTTTCTTT. Protein sequence: CASSRPGTGGTEAFF.

This clonotype was recorded at least ten times. Here the CDR3 DNA reads TGCGCCAGCAAATCCGGGACAGCCTCCTACAATGAGCAGTTCTTC. Amino acids: CASKSGTASYNEQFF. The gene calls are TRBV5-1 and TRBJ2-1; 7 nucleotides match TRBD1. Germline V CDR1 and CDR2: SGHRS, YFSETQ. The CDR3 runs 15 residues. Trimming at V came to 6 bases and at J to 0 bases, leaving 6 bases not matched to a gene. The full variable domain, completed using reference TRBV5-1 and TRBJ2-1, is KAGVTQTPRYLIKTRGQQVTLSCSPISGHRSVSWYQQTPGQGLQFLFEYFSETQRNKGNFPGRFSGRQFSNSRSEMNVSTLELGDSALYLCASKSGTASYNEQFFGPGTRLTVL.

At least ten counts were recorded for this clonotype. This chain joins TRBV4-2 and TRBJ2-3; no clear D. Trimming pared 5 bases from V and 4 bases from J, leaving 4 bases between. This CDR3 is built from 11 residues. The germline gives CDR1 LGHNA, CDR2 YNFKEQ. The chain's CDR3 is CASSASDTQYF. The CDR3 region has the DNA TGTGCCAGCAGCGCTTCAGATACGCAGTATTTT.

The gene calls are TRBV7-9 and TRBJ2-2, with D hard to call. Deletions cut 2 bases from V and 1 base from J, with 8 bases between. CDR1 SEHNR and CDR2 FQNEAQ come from the germline V gene (reference sequence). This CDR3 is 15 amino acids long. The CDR3 sequence: CASSLTALNTGELFF. In nucleotides, the CDR3 is TGTGCCAGCAGCTTAACAGCCTTGAACACCGGGGAGCTGTTTTTT.

This clonotype was seen ten or more times. The chain is built from TRBV11-2 and TRBJ2-7; 8 bases fit TRBD2. Trimming took 0 bases from V and 3 from J; bases not matched to a gene: 13. The CDR3 sequence is 18 residues long. CDR1 and CDR2 (germline): SGHAT, FQNNGV. The DNA of the CDR3 is TGTGCCAGCAGCTTAGATTTATCCGGGAGGGCCAGAGACTACGAGCAGTACTTC. Its translation is CASSLDLSGRARDYEQYF.

This clonotype came up many times. V usage is TRBV14 and J usage is TRBJ2-1, with D hard to call. Germline V gene data show CDR1 as SGHDN and CDR2 as FVKESK. CDR3 length equals 12 residues. V lost 3 bases and J 5 bases, leaving 5 bases between the germline ends. The CDR3 DNA sequence: TGTGCCAGCAGCCATTGGGACAATGAGCAGTTCTTC. This sequence encodes CASSHWDNEQFF.

This clonotype was observed at least ten times. The chain couples TRBV9 to TRBJ2-1; 8 positions agree with TRBD2. CDR3 size: 15 residues. Unmatched junction bases numbered 2, after V lost 0 bases and J lost 3 bases. Germline values: CDR1 SGDLS, CDR2 YYNGEE. CDR3 amino acids: CASSVDGTSYNEQFF. CDR3 DNA: TGTGCCAGCAGCGTAGACGGGACTAGCTACAATGAGCAGTTCTTC.

This clonotype has a count of ten or more. The chain joins TRBV28 to TRBJ1-5; possible D gene TRBD1, 6 bases. This CDR3 has 15 residues. CDR1 is MDHEN, CDR2 SYDVKM, per germline. The V and J ends lost 5 bases and 3 bases respectively, with 14 bases between them. CDR3: CASSPTGDTNQPQHF. Here the CDR3 DNA reads TGTGCCAGCAGTCCAACGGGGGACACCAATCAGCCCCAGCATTTT.

In its sample, this clonotype was seen many times. The chain is built from TRBV2 and TRBJ2-1; D is unresolved. The V end was cut by 4 bases, the J end by 10 bases, with 8 bases between. CDR1 is SNHLY, CDR2 FYNNEI, per germline. This CDR3 has 11 residues. The CDR3 loop reads CASSVQAEQFF. In nucleotides, the CDR3 is TGTGCCAGCAGTGTCCAGGCGGAGCAGTTCTTC.